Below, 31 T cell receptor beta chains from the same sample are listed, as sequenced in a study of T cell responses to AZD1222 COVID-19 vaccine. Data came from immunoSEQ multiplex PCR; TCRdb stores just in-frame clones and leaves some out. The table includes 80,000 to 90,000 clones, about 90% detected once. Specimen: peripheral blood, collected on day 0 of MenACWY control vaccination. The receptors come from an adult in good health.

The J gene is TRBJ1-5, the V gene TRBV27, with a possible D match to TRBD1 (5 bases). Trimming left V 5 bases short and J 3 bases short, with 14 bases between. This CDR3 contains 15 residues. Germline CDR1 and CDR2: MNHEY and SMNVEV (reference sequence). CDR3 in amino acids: CASSPPPGNNQPQHF. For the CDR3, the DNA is TGTGCCAGCAGTCCACCCCCAGGGAACAATCAGCCCCAGCATTTT.

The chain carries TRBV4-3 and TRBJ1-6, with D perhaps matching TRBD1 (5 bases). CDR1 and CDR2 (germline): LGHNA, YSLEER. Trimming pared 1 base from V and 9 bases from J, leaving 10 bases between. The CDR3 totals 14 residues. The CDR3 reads CASSQGQGTSPLHF. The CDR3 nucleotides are TGCGCCAGCAGCCAAGGTCAGGGTACTTCACCCCTCCACTTT.

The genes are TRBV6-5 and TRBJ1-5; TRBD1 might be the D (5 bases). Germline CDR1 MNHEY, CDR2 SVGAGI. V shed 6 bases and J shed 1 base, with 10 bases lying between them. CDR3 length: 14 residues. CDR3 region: CASRPWGSNQPQHF. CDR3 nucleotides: TGTGCCAGCAGGCCTTGGGGCAGCAATCAGCCCCAGCATTTT.

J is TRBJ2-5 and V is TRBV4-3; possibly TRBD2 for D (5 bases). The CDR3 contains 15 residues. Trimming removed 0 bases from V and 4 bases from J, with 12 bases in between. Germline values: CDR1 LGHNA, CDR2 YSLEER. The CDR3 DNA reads TGCGCCAGCAGCCAAGAGCAAGCGGCGGGAGAGACCCAGTACTTC. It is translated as CASSQEQAAGETQYF.

For the CDR3, the DNA is TGTGCCAGCAGCCCGGACGCTAGTTCTGGCACAGATACGCAGTATTTT. This codes for CASSPDASSGTDTQYF. The rearrangement links TRBV5-5 to TRBJ2-3; D remains ambiguous. V shed 4 bases and J shed 1 base, with 16 bases lying between them. This CDR3 is built from 16 residues. CDR1 is SGHKS and CDR2 is YYEKEE in the germline V gene (reference sequence).

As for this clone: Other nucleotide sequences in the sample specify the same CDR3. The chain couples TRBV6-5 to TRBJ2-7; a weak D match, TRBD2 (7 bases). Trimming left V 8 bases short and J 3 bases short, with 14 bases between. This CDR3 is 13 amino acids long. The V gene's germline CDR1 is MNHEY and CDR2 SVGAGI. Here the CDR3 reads CASGRGGDYEQYF. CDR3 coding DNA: TGTGCCAGCGGCAGAGGGGGGGACTACGAGCAGTACTTC.

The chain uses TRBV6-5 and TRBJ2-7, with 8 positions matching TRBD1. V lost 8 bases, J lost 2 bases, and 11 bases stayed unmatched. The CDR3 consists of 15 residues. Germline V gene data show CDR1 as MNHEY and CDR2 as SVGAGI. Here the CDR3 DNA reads TGTGCCAGCCAACAAACCCGGGACAGGACCTACGAGCAGTACTTC. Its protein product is CASQQTRDRTYEQYF.

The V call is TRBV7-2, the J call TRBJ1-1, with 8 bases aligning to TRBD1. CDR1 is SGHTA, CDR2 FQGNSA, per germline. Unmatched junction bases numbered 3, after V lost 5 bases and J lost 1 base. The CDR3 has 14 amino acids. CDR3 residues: CASSRDRGNTEAFF. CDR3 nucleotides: TGTGCCAGCAGCCGTGACAGGGGGAACACTGAAGCTTTCTTT.

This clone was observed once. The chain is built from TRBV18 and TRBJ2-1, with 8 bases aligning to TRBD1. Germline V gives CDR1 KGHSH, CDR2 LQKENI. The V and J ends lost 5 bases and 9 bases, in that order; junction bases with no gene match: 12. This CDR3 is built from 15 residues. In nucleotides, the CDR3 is TGTGCCAGCTCAAGCCAGCAGGGGGCGCGGGGTGAGCAGTTCTTC. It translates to CASSSQQGARGEQFF. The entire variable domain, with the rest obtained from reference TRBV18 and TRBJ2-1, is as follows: NAGVMQNPRHLVRRRGQEARLRCSPMKGHSHVYWYRQLPEEGLKFMVYLQKENIIDESGMPKERFSAEFPKEGPSILRIQQVVRGDSAAYFCASSSQQGARGEQFFGPGTRLTVL.

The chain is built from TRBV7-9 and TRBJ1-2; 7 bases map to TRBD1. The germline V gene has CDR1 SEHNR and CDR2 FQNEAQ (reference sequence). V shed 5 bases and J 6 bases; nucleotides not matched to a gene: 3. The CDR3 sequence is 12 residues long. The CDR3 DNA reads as TGTGCCAGCAGCACAACAGGGGATGGCTACACCTTC. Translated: CASSTTGDGYTF. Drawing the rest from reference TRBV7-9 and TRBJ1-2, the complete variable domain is DTGVSQNPRHKITKRGQNVTFRCDPISEHNRLYWYRQTLGQGPEFLTYFQNEAQLEKSRLLSDRFSAERPKGSFSTLEIQRTEQGDSAMYLCASSTTGDGYTFGSGTRLTVV.

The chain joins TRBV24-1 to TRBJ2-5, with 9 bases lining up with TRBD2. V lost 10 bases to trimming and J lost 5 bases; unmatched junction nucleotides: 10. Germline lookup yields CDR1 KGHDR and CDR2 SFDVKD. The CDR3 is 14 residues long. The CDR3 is CATSKAGGWETQYF. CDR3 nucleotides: TGTGCCACTAGCAAAGCGGGGGGTTGGGAGACCCAGTACTTC.

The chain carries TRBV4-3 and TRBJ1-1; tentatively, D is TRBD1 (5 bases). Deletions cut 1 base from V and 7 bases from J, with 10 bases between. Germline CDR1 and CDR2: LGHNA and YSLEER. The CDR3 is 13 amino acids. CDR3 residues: CASSQGAGGEAFF. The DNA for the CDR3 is TGCGCCAGCAGCCAAGGCGCGGGGGGTGAAGCTTTCTTT.

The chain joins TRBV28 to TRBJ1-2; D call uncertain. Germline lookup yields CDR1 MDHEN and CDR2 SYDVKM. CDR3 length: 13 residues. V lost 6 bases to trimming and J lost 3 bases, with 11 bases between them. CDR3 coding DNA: TGTGCCAGCAGGGAATCCCTAGACTATGGCTACACCTTC. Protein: CASRESLDYGYTF.

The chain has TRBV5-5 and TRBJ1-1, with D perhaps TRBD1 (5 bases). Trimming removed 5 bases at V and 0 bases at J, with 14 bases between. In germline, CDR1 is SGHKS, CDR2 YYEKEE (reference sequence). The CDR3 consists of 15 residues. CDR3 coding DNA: TGTGCCAGCAGATGGGGGGTTTTTATGAACACTGAAGCTTTCTTT. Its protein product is CASRWGVFMNTEAFF.

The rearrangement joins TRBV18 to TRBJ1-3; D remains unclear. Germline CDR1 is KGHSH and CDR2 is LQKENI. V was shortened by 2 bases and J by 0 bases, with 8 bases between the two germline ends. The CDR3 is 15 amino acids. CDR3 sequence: CASSPGGSSGNTIYF. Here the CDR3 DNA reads TGTGCCAGCTCACCAGGAGGGAGCTCTGGAAACACCATATATTTT.

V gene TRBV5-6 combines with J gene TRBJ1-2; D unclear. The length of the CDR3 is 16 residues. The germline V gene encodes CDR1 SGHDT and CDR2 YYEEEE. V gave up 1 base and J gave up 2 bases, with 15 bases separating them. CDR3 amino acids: CASSLKTRGSNYGYTF. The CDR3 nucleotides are TGTGCCAGCAGCTTGAAAACCAGAGGATCAAACTATGGCTACACCTTC.

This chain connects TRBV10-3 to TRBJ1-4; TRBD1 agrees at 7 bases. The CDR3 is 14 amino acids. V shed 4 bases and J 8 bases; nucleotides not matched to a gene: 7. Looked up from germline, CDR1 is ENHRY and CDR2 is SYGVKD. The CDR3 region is CAISAAGGEEKLFF. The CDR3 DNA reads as TGTGCCATCAGTGCGGCAGGGGGAGAGGAAAAACTGTTTTTT.

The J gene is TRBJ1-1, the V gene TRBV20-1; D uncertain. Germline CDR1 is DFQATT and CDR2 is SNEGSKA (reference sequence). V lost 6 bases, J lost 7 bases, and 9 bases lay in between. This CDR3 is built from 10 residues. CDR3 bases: TGCAGTGCAGAGAGAGATGAAGCTTTCTTT. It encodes CSAERDEAFF.

The CDR3 coding sequence is TGTGCCAGCAGTTCCGGACAGGGGTGGTACAATGAGCAGTTCTTC. Its translation is CASSSGQGWYNEQFF. The rearrangement uses TRBV27 and TRBJ2-1; 9 bases map to TRBD1. V was clipped by 4 bases and J by 4 bases; unmatched bases: 5. This CDR3 has 15 residues. Germline CDR1 is MNHEY and CDR2 is SMNVEV (reference sequence).

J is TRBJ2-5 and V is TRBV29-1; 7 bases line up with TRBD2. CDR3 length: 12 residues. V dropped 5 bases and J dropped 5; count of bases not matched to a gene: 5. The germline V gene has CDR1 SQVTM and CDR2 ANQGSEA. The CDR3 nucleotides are TGCAGCGTTTTTCAGGGAGGGGAGACCCAGTACTTC. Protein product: CSVFQGGETQYF. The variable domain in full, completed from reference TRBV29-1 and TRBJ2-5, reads SAVISQKPSRDICQRGTSLTIQCQVDSQVTMMFWYRQQPGQSLTLIATANQGSEATYESGFVIDKFPISRPNLTFSTLTVSNMSPEDSSIYLCSVFQGGETQYFGPGTRLLVL.

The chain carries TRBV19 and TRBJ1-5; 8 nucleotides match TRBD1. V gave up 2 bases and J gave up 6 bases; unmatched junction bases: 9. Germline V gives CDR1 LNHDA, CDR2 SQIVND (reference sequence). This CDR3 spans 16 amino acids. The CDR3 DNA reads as TGTGCCAGTAGTATACGCAGGGGGCTGTTCCGTCAGCCCCAGCATTTT. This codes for CASSIRRGLFRQPQHF.

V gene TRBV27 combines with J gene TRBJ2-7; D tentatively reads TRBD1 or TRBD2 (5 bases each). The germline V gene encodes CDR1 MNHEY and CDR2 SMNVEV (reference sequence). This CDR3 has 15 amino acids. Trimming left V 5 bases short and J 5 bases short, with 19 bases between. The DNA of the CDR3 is TGTGCCAGCAGTCCGGGACGGGTTCTAGGGGACGAGCAGTACTTC. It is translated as CASSPGRVLGDEQYF.

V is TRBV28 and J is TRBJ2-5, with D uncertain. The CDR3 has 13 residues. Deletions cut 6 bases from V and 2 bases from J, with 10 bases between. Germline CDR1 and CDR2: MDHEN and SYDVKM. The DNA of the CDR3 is TGTGCCAGCAGACCCCCGGTACAAGAGACCCAGTACTTC. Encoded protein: CASRPPVQETQYF. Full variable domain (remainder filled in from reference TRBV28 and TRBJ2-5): DVKVTQSSRYLVKRTGEKVFLECVQDMDHENMFWYRQDPGLGLRLIYFSYDVKMKEKGDIPEGYSVSREKKERFSLILESASTNQTSMYLCASRPPVQETQYFGPGTRLLVL.

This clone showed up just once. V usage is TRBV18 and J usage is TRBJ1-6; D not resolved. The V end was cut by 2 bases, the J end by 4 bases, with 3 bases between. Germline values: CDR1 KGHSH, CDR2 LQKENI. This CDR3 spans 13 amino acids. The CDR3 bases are TGTGCCAGCTCACCAGGGTATAATTCACCCCTCCACTTT. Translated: CASSPGYNSPLHF.

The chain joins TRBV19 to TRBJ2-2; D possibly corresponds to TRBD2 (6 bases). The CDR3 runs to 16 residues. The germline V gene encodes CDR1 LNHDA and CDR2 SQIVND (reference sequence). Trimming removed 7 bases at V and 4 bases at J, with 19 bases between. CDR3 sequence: CASTTVGGSGTGELFF. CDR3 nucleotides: TGTGCCAGTACCACCGTGGGGGGATCGGGCACCGGGGAGCTGTTTTTT. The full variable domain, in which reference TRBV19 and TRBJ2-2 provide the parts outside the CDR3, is DGGITQSPKYLFRKEGQNVTLSCEQNLNHDAMYWYRQDPGQGLRLIYYSQIVNDFQKGDIAEGYSVSREKKESFPLTVTSAQKNPTAFYLCASTTVGGSGTGELFFGEGSRLTVL.

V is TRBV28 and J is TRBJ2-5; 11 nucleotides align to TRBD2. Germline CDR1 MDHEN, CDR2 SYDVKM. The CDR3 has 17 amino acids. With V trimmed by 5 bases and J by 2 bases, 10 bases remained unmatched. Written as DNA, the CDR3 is TGTGCCAGCAGTCCGACAACGGGACTAGCGGAACAAGAGACCCAGTACTTC. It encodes CASSPTTGLAEQETQYF.

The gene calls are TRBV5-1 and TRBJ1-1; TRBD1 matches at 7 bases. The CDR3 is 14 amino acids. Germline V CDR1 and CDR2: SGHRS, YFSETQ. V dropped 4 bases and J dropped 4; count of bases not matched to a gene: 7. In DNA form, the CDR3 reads TGCGCCAGCAGCATTACAAGGACAGGCACTGAAGCTTTCTTT. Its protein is CASSITRTGTEAFF. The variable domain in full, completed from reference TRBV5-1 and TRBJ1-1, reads KAGVTQTPRYLIKTRGQQVTLSCSPISGHRSVSWYQQTPGQGLQFLFEYFSETQRNKGNFPGRFSGRQFSNSRSEMNVSTLELGDSALYLCASSITRTGTEAFFGQGTRLTVV.

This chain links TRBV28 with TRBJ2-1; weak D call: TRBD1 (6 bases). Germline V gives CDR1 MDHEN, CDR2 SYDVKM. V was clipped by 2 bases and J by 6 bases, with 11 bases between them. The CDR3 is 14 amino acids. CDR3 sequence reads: CASSLRAGVNEQFF. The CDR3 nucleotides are TGTGCCAGCAGTTTACGGGCAGGGGTCAATGAGCAGTTCTTC.

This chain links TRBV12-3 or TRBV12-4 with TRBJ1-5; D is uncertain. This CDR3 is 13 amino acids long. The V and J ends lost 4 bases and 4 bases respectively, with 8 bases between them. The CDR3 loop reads CASSSTQNQPQHF. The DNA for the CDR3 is TGTGCCAGCAGTTCGACCCAAAATCAGCCCCAGCATTTT.

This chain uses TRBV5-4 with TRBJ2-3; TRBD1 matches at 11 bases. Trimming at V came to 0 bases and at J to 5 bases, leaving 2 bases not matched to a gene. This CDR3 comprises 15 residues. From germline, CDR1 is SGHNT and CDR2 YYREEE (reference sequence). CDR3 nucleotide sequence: TGTGCCAGCAGCTTGGGGGGGACAGGGGGAGATACGCAGTATTTT. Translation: CASSLGGTGGDTQYF.

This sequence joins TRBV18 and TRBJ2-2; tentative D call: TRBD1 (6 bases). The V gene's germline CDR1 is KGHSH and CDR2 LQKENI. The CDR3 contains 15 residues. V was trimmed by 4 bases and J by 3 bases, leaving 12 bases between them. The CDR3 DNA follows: TGTGCCAGCTCACTGAAAAGACAGGACACCGGGGAGCTGTTTTTT. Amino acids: CASSLKRQDTGELFF.